This TCR beta chain was found in a study of blood T cell repertoires in COVID-19. Study context: Acute-phase and convalescent COVID-19 samples originated in the United States, Italy and Spain.

The junction had 6 bases not matched to a gene; V was cut back by 0 bases and J by 7 bases. The CDR3 has 16 residues. Germline V gene sequence: CDR1 LNHDA, CDR2 SQIVND (reference sequence). Original methodology: Amplified reference gene primers provided the basis for estimating nucleated cell counts. The data were produced by immunoSEQ multiplex PCR, yet TCRdb's version contains in-frame clones alone and is incomplete. From that table come the V and J calls and clone size; the DNA was used to work out D and trimming. The sample contains around 80,000 clones, 80% to 90% of which appear only once. The sample consisted of peripheral blood. This clonotype was sampled from a woman older than 75 with acute or convalescent COVID-19. V and J are TRBV19 and TRBJ2-1; 10 bases fit TRBD2. CDR3 nucleotides: TGTGCCAGTAGTATAGAGAAGCGGGGGGGTTGGAATGAGCAGTTCTTC. Translation gives CASSIEKRGGWNEQFF.